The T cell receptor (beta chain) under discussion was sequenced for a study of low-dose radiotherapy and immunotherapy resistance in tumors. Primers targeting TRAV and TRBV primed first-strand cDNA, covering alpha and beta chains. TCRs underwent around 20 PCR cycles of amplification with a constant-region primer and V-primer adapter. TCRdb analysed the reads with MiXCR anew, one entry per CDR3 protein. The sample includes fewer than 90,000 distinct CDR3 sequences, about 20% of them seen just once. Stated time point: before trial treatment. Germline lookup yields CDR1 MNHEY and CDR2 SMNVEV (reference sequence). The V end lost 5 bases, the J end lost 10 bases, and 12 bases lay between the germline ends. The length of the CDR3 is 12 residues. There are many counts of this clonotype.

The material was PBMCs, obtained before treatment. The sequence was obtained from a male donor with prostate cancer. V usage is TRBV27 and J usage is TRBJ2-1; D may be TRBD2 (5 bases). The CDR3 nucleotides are TGTGCCAGCAGTGGGGTGGAGGAGGAGCAGTTCTTC. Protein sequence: CASSGVEEEQFF.